These T cell receptor beta chains were read from a single sample in a study of CD8 T cells in Susac syndrome. Each CDR3 protein gets one entry after TCRdb re-called the immunoSEQ multiplex PCR reads with MiXCR. The sample lists some 250,000 distinct CDR3 sequences; about 95% were seen once. The sequencing sample was made of CD4+ T cells from PBMCs. Source of these receptors: a human donor with Susac syndrome. CDR3s include the opening cysteine and the closing phenylalanine or tryptophan. The D gene is left open where the match is weak. The listing skips clone size in some rows; elsewhere it reads once, few, many or a size class.

V	D	size	J	length	CDR3	DNA
TRBV3-1	-	-	TRBJ1-2	14	CASSHFGQNYGYTF	TGTGCCAGCAGCCATTTTGGACAGAACTATGGCTACACCTTC
TRBV29-1	-	-	TRBJ2-3	13	CSVEAQATDTQYF	TGCAGCGTTGAGGCCCAGGCTACAGATACGCAGTATTTT
TRBV10-3	-	-	TRBJ2-2	15	CAIREGRANTGELFF	TGTGCCATCAGGGAGGGAAGGGCGAACACCGGGGAGCTGTTTTTT
TRBV7-9	-	few	TRBJ1-2	12	CASGAANYGYTF	TGTGCCAGCGGGGCCGCTAACTATGGCTACACCTTC
TRBV29-1	-	-	TRBJ2-2	13	CSVSPGLYGELFF	TGCAGCGTGAGTCCCGGACTTTACGGGGAGCTGTTTTTT
TRBV5-6	-	-	TRBJ1-2	14	CASSLTGTIYGYTF	TGTGCCAGCAGCTTGACAGGGACGATCTATGGCTACACCTTC
TRBV19	TRBD1	-	TRBJ2-5	14	CASSTDRGWETQYF	TGTGCCAGTAGCACCGACAGGGGTTGGGAGACCCAGTACTTC
TRBV20-1	-	-	TRBJ2-5	11	CSARASLTQYF	TGCAGTGCTAGGGCCTCCCTGACCCAGTACTTC
TRBV4-1	-	-	TRBJ2-1	14	CASSPGIMGNEQFF	TGCGCCAGCAGCCCTGGGATAATGGGGAATGAGCAGTTCTTC
TRBV19	-	-	TRBJ1-2	14	CASSSPGEGYGYTF	TGTGCCAGTAGTTCCCCCGGGGAAGGCTATGGCTACACCTTC
TRBV28	TRBD2	-	TRBJ2-4	13	CASSWAGENIQYF	TGTGCCAGCAGTTGGGCGGGGGAAAACATTCAGTACTTC
TRBV12-3/TRBV12-4	-	-	TRBJ1-5	14	CASSSYAGDQPQHF	TGTGCCAGCAGCTCCTATGCAGGGGATCAGCCCCAGCATTTT
TRBV10-1	-	-	TRBJ1-1	11	CASRRTNEAFF	TGCGCCAGCAGGAGAACCAATGAAGCTTTCTTT
TRBV20-1	TRBD2	-	TRBJ2-7	14	CSGTLPGLGYEQYF	TGCAGTGGCACCCTACCGGGACTAGGCTACGAGCAGTACTTC
TRBV7-3	-	-	TRBJ1-1	13	CASSSRSNAEAFF	TGTGCCAGCAGCTCCCGGTCCAATGCTGAAGCTTTCTTT
TRBV20-1	-	-	TRBJ2-3	13	CSAIRQTFDTQYF	TGCAGTGCTATACGTCAGACCTTTGATACGCAGTATTTT
TRBV6-5	-	once	TRBJ1-1	14	CASSYQGGYTEAFF	TGTGCCAGCAGTTATCAGGGAGGATACACTGAAGCTTTCTTT
TRBV10-3	-	-	TRBJ2-5	14	CAISEAGSQETQYF	TGTGCCATCAGTGAGGCGGGGTCCCAAGAGACCCAGTACTTC
TRBV15	-	-	TRBJ1-2	15	CATSREQAPNYGYTF	TGTGCCACCAGCAGAGAGCAGGCCCCTAACTATGGCTACACCTTC
TRBV4-1	-	-	TRBJ2-1	14	CASSPFGRPNEQFF	TGCGCCAGCAGCCCTTTCGGACGGCCCAATGAGCAGTTCTTC
TRBV29-1	TRBD1	-	TRBJ2-5	13	CSVDGQGWETQYF	TGCAGCGTTGATGGACAGGGTTGGGAGACCCAGTACTTC
TRBV6-5	-	-	TRBJ2-6	16	CASSYQRTSGANVLTF	TGTGCCAGCAGTTATCAGCGGACCTCTGGGGCCAACGTCCTGACTTTC
TRBV30	TRBD2	-	TRBJ2-7	14	CAWSGGRADSKQYF	TGTGCCTGGAGTGGCGGGAGGGCCGACTCAAAGCAGTACTTC
TRBV9	-	-	TRBJ2-1	16	CASSVGNSGIYNEQFF	TGTGCCAGCAGCGTAGGGAATAGCGGTATATACAATGAGCAGTTCTTC
TRBV25-1	-	-	TRBJ1-3	19	CASSELGRSQGFSGNTIYF	TGTGCCAGCAGTGAACTCGGAAGGAGTCAGGGATTCTCTGGAAACACCATATATTTT
TRBV28	-	once	TRBJ2-7	13	CASTLDTTDEQYF	TGTGCCAGCACCCTCGACACGACCGACGAGCAGTACTTC
TRBV29-1	-	-	TRBJ1-1	12	CSVGREGQEAFF	TGCAGCGTTGGTCGGGAGGGACAAGAAGCTTTCTTT
TRBV7-2	-	-	TRBJ2-3	16	CASSLRRSSGTDTQYF	TGTGCCAGCAGCTTACGCCGTTCCTCCGGTACAGATACGCAGTATTTT
TRBV9	TRBD1	-	TRBJ2-1	18	CASSVGQGPSGLYNEQFF	TGTGCCAGCAGCGTGGGACAGGGACCTAGCGGACTCTACAATGAGCAGTTCTTC
TRBV19	TRBD1	-	TRBJ2-3	16	CASSIMGTGGTDTQYF	TGTGCCAGTAGTATAATGGGGACAGGGGGCACAGATACGCAGTATTTT
TRBV24-1	-	-	TRBJ2-1	13	CATKQGAAGEQFF	TGTGCCACCAAACAGGGAGCGGCCGGTGAGCAGTTCTTC
TRBV30	-	-	TRBJ2-1	12	CAWKARVNEQFF	TGTGCCTGGAAGGCGAGAGTGAATGAGCAGTTCTTC
TRBV7-9	-	-	TRBJ2-3	12	CASSLELDTQYF	TGTGCCAGCAGCTTAGAACTAGATACGCAGTATTTT
TRBV27	TRBD1	-	TRBJ1-5	18	CASTMTVVRQGRNQPQHF	TGTGCCAGCACCATGACAGTGGTCCGACAGGGCAGGAATCAGCCCCAGCATTTT
TRBV3-1	-	-	TRBJ1-2	11	CASSQETVSHF	TGTGCCAGCAGCCAAGAAACAGTTTCACACTTC
TRBV5-1	-	-	TRBJ2-1	13	CASSLALDGEQFF	TGCGCCAGCAGCTTGGCATTAGATGGAGAGCAGTTCTTC
TRBV30	-	few	TRBJ2-3	13	CAWSGGSTDTQYF	TGTGCCTGGAGTGGCGGGAGCACAGATACGCAGTATTTT
TRBV15	TRBD2	-	TRBJ2-1	17	CATSRPSSGSSYNEQFF	TGTGCCACCAGCAGACCCAGTAGCGGGAGCTCCTACAATGAGCAGTTCTTC
TRBV18	-	-	TRBJ2-1	11	CASSHRDEQFF	TGTGCCAGCTCACACAGGGATGAGCAGTTCTTC